This T cell receptor (beta chain) was sequenced during a study of CD8 T cells in ankylosing spondylitis. Regarding the study as a whole: Significantly higher representation of disease-linked clones was reported for matched ankylosing spondylitis synovial fluid. What seemed typical of ankylosing spondylitis blood was a TCR beta motif built from several highly homologous variants.

TCR beta libraries were made by quantitative 5'-RACE with molecular barcodes. TCRdb re-called the 5' RACE reads through MiXCR, storing one row per CDR3 protein. The data contain about 450,000 distinct CDR3 sequences, about 25% of them singletons. This clonotype appeared a few times. Its specificity is unknown. The sample comprised blood, either unsorted or a sorted T cell fraction (not recorded which). The sequence derives from a male donor with ankylosing spondylitis.

CDR3 sequence: CASTALAVNTGELFF. The CDR3 bases are TGTGCCAGTACCGCACTAGCGGTGAACACCGGGGAGCTGTTTTTT. This chain uses TRBV19 with TRBJ2-2, with TRBD2 matching 8 bases. V lost 7 bases and J lost 1; bases outside the gene matches: 5. Per germline, CDR1 LNHDA and CDR2 SQIVND (reference sequence). This CDR3 contains 15 residues. Based on the CDR3 plus reference TRBV19 and TRBJ2-2, the full variable domain is DGGITQSPKYLFRKEGQNVTLSCEQNLNHDAMYWYRQDPGQGLRLIYYSQIVNDFQKGDIAEGYSVSREKKESFPLTVTSAQKNPTAFYLCASTALAVNTGELFFGEGSRLTVL.